Sequencing of this TCR beta chain was carried out in a study of cytomegalovirus exposure and HLA in healthy donors. Profiled with immunoSEQ multiplex PCR; TCRdb holds only in-frame clones, not every one. The table records tens of thousands of clones, 80% to 90% of them present only once. This CDR3 spans 15 amino acids. The V and J ends lost 0 bases and 0 bases respectively, with 8 bases between them. Germline V CDR1 and CDR2: MNHEY, SVGAGI. The rearrangement uses TRBV6-5 and TRBJ1-1; D unresolved. Sequencing was done on a sample of PBMCs. The TCR originated in a woman aged 18 to 35 in good health and CMV-seronegative. DNA of the CDR3: TGTGCCAGCAGTTACTCGGGCGTTATGAACACTGAAGCTTTCTTT. This sequence encodes CASSYSGVMNTEAFF.